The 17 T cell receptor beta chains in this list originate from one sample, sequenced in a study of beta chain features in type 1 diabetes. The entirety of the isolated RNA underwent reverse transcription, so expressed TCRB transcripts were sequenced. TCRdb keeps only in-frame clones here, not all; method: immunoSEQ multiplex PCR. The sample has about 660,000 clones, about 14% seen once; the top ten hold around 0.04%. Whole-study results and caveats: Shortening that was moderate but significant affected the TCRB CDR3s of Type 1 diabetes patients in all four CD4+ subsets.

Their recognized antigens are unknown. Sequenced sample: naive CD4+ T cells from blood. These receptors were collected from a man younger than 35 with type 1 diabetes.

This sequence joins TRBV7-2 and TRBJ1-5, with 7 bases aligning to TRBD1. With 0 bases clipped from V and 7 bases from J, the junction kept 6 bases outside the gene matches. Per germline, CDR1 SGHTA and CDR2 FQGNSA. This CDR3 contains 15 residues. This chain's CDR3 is CASSLAARGRQPQHF. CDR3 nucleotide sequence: TGTGCCAGCAGCTTAGCAGCGAGGGGGCGGCAGCCCCAGCATTTT.

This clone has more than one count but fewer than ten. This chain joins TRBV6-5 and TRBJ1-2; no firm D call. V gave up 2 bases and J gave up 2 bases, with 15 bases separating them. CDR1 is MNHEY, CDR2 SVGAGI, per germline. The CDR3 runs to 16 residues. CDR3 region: CASSYGTASLNYGYTF. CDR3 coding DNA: TGTGCCAGCAGTTACGGTACCGCATCCTTAAACTATGGCTACACCTTC.

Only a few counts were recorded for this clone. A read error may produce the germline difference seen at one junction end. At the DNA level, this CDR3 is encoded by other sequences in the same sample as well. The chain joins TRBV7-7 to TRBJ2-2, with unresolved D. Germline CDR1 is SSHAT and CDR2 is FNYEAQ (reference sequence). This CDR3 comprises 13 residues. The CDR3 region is CASSPTFTGELFF. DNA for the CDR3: TGTGCTAGCAGCCCGACATTTACCGGGGAGCTGTTTTTT.

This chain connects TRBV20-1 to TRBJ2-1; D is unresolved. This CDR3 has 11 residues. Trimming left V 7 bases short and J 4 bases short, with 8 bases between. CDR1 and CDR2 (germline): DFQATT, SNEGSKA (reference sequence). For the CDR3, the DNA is TGCAGTGGCCACAGATACAATGAGCAGTTCTTC. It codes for CSGHRYNEQFF.

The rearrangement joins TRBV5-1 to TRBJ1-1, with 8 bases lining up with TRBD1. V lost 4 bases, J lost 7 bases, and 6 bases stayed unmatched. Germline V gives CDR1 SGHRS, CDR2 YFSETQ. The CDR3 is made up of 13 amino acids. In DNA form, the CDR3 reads TGCGCCAGCAGCCCCGGGACAGGTAATGAAGCTTTCTTT. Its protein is CASSPGTGNEAFF.

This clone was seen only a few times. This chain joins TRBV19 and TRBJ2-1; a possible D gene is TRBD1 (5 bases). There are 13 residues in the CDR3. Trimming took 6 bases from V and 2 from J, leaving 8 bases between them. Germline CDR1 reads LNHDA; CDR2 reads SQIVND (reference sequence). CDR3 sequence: CASRPRAYNEQFF. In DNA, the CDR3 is TGTGCCAGTAGGCCCAGGGCCTACAATGAGCAGTTCTTC.

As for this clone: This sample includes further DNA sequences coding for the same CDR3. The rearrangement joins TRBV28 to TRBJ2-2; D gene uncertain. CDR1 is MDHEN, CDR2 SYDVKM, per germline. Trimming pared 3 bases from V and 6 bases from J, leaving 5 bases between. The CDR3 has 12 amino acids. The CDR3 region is CASSFSAGELFF. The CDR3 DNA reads TGTGCCAGCAGTTTCAGTGCCGGGGAGCTGTTTTTT.

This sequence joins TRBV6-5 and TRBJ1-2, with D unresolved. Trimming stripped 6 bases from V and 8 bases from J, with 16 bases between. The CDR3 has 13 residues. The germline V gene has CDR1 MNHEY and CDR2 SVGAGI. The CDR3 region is CASSASDQRGYTF. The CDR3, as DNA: TGTGCCAGCAGCGCGTCGGACCAGCGAGGCTACACCTTC.

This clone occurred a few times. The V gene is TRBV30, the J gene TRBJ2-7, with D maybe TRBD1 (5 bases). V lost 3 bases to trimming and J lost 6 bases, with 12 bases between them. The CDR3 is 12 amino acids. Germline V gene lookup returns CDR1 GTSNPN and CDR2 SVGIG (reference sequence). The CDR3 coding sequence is TGTGCCTGGAGGTCCAGGGTCAGCGAGCAGTACTTC. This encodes CAWRSRVSEQYF.

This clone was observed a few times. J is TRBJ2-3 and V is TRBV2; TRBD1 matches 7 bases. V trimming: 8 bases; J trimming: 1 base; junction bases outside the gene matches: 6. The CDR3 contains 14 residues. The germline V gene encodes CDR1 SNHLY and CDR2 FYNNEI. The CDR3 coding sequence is TGTGCCAGCCTCTGGCAGGGGGGCACAGATACGCAGTATTTT. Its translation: CASLWQGGTDTQYF.

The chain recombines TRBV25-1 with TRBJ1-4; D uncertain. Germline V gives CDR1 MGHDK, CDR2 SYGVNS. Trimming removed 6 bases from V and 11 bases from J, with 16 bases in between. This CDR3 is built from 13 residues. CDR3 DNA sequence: TGTGCCAGCAGCCGTCATCCATCGGGGAAACTGTTTTTT. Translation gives CASSRHPSGKLFF.

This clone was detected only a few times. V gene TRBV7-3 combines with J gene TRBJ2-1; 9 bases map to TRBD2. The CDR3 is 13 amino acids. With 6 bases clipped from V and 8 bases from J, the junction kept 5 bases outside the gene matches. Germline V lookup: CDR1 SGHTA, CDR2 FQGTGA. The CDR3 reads CASRPAGGHEQFF. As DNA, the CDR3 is TGTGCCAGCAGGCCAGCGGGGGGCCATGAGCAGTTCTTC.

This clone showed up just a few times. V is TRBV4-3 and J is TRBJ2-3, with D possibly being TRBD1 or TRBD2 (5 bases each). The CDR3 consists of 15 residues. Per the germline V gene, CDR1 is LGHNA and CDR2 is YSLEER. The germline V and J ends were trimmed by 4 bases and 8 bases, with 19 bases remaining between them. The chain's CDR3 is CASSLLSEGPTTQYF. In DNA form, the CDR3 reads TGCGCCAGCAGCCTACTTAGTGAGGGGCCTACTACGCAGTATTTT.

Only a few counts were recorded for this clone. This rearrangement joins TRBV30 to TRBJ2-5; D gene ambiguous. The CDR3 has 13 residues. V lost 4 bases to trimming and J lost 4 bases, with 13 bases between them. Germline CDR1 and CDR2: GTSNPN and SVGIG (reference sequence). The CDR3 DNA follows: TGTGCCTGGAATAAGGGTTTAGGAGAGACCCAGTACTTC. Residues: CAWNKGLGETQYF.

DNA of the CDR3: TGTGCCAGCACCCTACCTGTGCAGGGGGAGACCCAGTACTTC. It translates to CASTLPVQGETQYF. The gene calls are TRBV7-2 and TRBJ2-5; D might be TRBD1 (6 bases). CDR3 length: 14 amino acids. Germline V gene sequence: CDR1 SGHTA, CDR2 FQGNSA. The ends were cut back, 7 bases at V and 5 bases at J, with 17 bases in the middle.

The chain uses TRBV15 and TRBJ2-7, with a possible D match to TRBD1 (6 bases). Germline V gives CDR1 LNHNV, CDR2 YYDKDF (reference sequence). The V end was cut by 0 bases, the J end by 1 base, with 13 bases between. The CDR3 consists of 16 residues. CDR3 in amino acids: CATSREMDSGSYEQYF. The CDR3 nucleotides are TGTGCCACCAGCAGAGAAATGGACAGCGGATCCTACGAGCAGTACTTC.

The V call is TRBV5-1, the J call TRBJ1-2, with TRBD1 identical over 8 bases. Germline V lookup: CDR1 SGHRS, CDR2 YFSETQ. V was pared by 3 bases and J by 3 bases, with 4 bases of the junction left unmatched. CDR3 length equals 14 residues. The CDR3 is CASSSVTGDYGYTF. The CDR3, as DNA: TGCGCCAGCAGCTCGGTGACAGGGGACTATGGCTACACCTTC.